The following is a TCR beta chain sequence with its context. Antigen: not known. The data belong to a study of CD8+ T cells in alopecia areata. The ends lost 4 bases at V and 8 bases at J; junction bases unmatched: 10. Germline V gene data show CDR1 as ENHRY and CDR2 as SYGVKD. The CDR3 totals 15 residues. RNA extraction and reverse transcription yielded cDNA as sequencing template. Only in-frame clones appear in the TCRdb table, and some are missing; sequencing was by immunoSEQ multiplex PCR. The profile covers about 210,000 clones, with more than 45% appearing a single time and about 1.4% taken by the ten largest. Study outcomes and limitations: Persistence in scalp and blood during tofacitinib was observed for many expanded lesional clones.

Treatment denoted: oral pan-JAK inhibitor, 5-10 mg twice daily. The genes are TRBV10-3 and TRBJ2-3; 9 positions match TRBD1. The receptor was derived from a human donor with alopecia areata. Here the sequenced sample was CD4+ T cells sorted from blood, taken at week 4, from a patient treated with tofacitinib. CDR3 bases: TGTGCCATCAGTGGACCGGGACAGGGAATGGGTACGCAGTATTTT. Amino acid sequence: CAISGPGQGMGTQYF.